Given below is one T cell receptor (beta chain) in context. The sample carries other DNA sequences with the same CDR3. V lost 0 bases, J lost 2 bases, and 9 bases lay in between. The CDR3 spans 14 residues. Germline values: CDR1 SGHRS, CDR2 YFSETQ. It was into CD45RA+ naive and CD45RA-negative memory subsets that the CD4+ cells were split. In the original processing: In the immunoSEQ data, sequences were junction-only and lacked quality scores, so filtering differed. Sequencing used immunoSEQ multiplex PCR; TCRdb keeps in-frame clones, though not all of them. The V and J calls and clone size were taken over from that table, and D and trimming were inferred from the DNA. The sample carries about 1.5 million clones, 96% recorded once. This specimen comes from a study of shared clonotypes between healthy human individuals. Across the study: The cohort had two women and a few men, ages 18 to 49.

The clonotype comes from a man in his thirties or forties in good health. The material sequenced was naive CD4+ T cells sorted from blood. Stated subset: CD45RA+ positively selected. The gene calls are TRBV5-1 and TRBJ2-7; D remains unclear. CDR3 sequence (DNA): TGCGCCAGCAGCTTGGCCTCCGGGCCCTACGAGCAGTACTTC. This encodes CASSLASGPYEQYF.